This is a list of T cell receptor beta chains from one sample in a study of cytomegalovirus exposure and HLA in healthy donors. The table came from immunoSEQ multiplex PCR; TCRdb's copy has only in-frame clones and leaves some out. The table shows 150,000 to 200,000 clones, with 86% occurring only once. Material: PBMCs. The source is a man between 18 and 29 years old in good health and CMV-seropositive. The CDR3 runs from the conserved cysteine through the conserved F or W. The D gene is left open where the match is weak.

v_call,cdr3_length,d_call,j_call,cdr3_aa
TRBV6-5,11,NA,TRBJ2-2,CATVYTGELFF
TRBV6-1,15,NA,TRBJ1-3,CASSTDGGSGNTIYF
TRBV5-1,15,TRBD2,TRBJ2-1,CASSLDLAGEDEQFF
TRBV4-3,17,NA,TRBJ2-7,CASSRTHRTISSYEQYF
TRBV25-1,14,TRBD1,TRBJ2-7,CATDRGMPSYEQYF
TRBV2,13,NA,TRBJ1-2,CASSGTGGYGYTF
TRBV5-1,13,NA,TRBJ2-7,CASSLEQPYEQYF
TRBV28,14,NA,TRBJ2-7,CASTLDSSSYEQYF
TRBV4-3,16,TRBD1,TRBJ1-4,CASSQDSGQGYEKLFF
TRBV5-1,15,TRBD1,TRBJ2-7,CASSPDRGPSYEQYF
TRBV9,13,NA,TRBJ2-3,CASRPGDRDTQYF
TRBV28,15,NA,TRBJ1-4,CASSSEQEINEKLFF
TRBV2,14,NA,TRBJ2-1,CASNRGPGNNEQFF
TRBV29-1,12,NA,TRBJ2-3,CSVDRATDTQYF
TRBV14,16,TRBD2,TRBJ2-1,CASSQDPSGGLNEQFF
TRBV9,15,TRBD2,TRBJ2-3,CASSVAGGRGDTQYF
TRBV27,17,TRBD2,TRBJ2-3,CASSLNQLAGGRDTQYF
TRBV7-2,15,NA,TRBJ1-5,CASSLNWARNQPQHF
TRBV4-1,19,NA,TRBJ2-2,CASSQAPPPGTSITGELFF
TRBV19,14,TRBD1,TRBJ1-2,CASSIDRGRYGYTF
TRBV9,15,TRBD1,TRBJ2-3,CASSARGTGTDTQYF